Given below is one T cell receptor (beta chain) in context. The data derive from a study of T cell responses to AZD1222 COVID-19 vaccine. The CDR3 covers 13 residues. CDR1 is DFQATT and CDR2 is SNEGSKA in the germline V gene (reference sequence). V was pared by 3 bases and J by 6 bases, with 12 bases between. TCRdb's table, derived via immunoSEQ multiplex PCR, lists solely in-frame clones and lacks some. The sample has fewer than 200,000 clones, 94% seen once. The sample here was peripheral blood, taken 28 days after the second AZD1222 dose. The receptor's source is an adult who received the AZD1222 COVID-19 vaccine. The chain recombines TRBV20-1 with TRBJ1-5, with D unclear. The CDR3 bases are TGCAGTGCTAGTTGGTGGGAGGGTCAGCCCCAGCATTTT. It yields the protein CSASWWEGQPQHF.